This T cell receptor (beta chain) was captured in a study of shared clonotypes between healthy human individuals. Overall study context: Aged 18 to 49, the donors were a couple of women and three men. Findings and caveats of the study: Even with large depth, rarefaction showed that sorted-subset sequencing was incomplete. When compared with the clonotypes that were shared by all four sorted-subset donors, the non-shared clonotypes turned out to have lower generation probabilities.

Produced via immunoSEQ multiplex PCR; TCRdb's table is partial and in-frame only. The sample records fewer than 3 million clones, 85% to 95% being singletons. V was clipped by 2 bases and J by 4 bases; unmatched bases: 6. The CDR3 runs to 15 residues. Germline CDR1 MNHEY, CDR2 SMNVEV (reference sequence). Each donor was a Caucasian adult residing in Nashville, Tennessee. Note on this clone: Its antigen is unknown.

The sample comprised naive CD4+ T cells from PBMCs. The sample's subset: CD45RA+ positively selected. The chain uses TRBV27 and TRBJ2-7, with 9 bases identical to TRBD1. The clonotype was recovered from a man aged 18 to 35 in good health. Some clones in this sample may be carry-over from other donors' samples. In nucleotides, the CDR3 is TGTGCCAGCAGTTTAAACAGGGGGCGAGGATACGAGCAGTACTTC. It codes for CASSLNRGRGYEQYF.